A selection of T cell receptor beta chains follows, all from one sample in a study of blood T cell repertoires in COVID-19. Data came from immunoSEQ multiplex PCR; TCRdb stores just in-frame clones and leaves some out. This table has some 160,000 clones, around 83% appearing once. The source material was peripheral blood. The origin of the receptors is a woman in her 70s who had recovered from COVID-19. Both conserved end residues are part of each CDR3. The D gene is left open where the match is weak. The size entry is marked missing in some rows and otherwise reads once, few, many or a size class.

j_gene: TRBJ2-3; v_gene: TRBV4-1; abundance: .; d_gene: TRBD1; CDR3nt: TGCGCCAGCAGCCAAGCGGGACAGGGGAGGCGCACAGATACGCAGTATTTT; CDR3aa: CASSQAGQGRRTDTQYF
j_gene: TRBJ1-1; v_gene: TRBV15; abundance: .; d_gene: .; CDR3nt: TGTGCCACCAGCAGAGATCGGGGTTACACTGAAGCTTTCTTT; CDR3aa: CATSRDRGYTEAFF
j_gene: TRBJ2-5; v_gene: TRBV5-8; abundance: .; d_gene: TRBD2; CDR3nt: TGTGCCAGCAGCTTGGGGCGACTAGCGGGAGGCAAAGAGACCCAGTACTTC; CDR3aa: CASSLGRLAGGKETQYF
j_gene: TRBJ2-7; v_gene: TRBV4-1; abundance: .; d_gene: TRBD1; CDR3nt: TGCGCCAGCAGCCAAGTCCGGGACAGGGGTCGCGAGCAGTACTTC; CDR3aa: CASSQVRDRGREQYF
j_gene: TRBJ2-1; v_gene: TRBV19; abundance: .; d_gene: TRBD2; CDR3nt: TGTGCCAGTACCCATAGGCCCCAACTAGCGGGAGCCAACAATGAGCAGTTCTTC; CDR3aa: CASTHRPQLAGANNEQFF
j_gene: TRBJ1-3; v_gene: TRBV3-1/TRBV3-2; abundance: few; d_gene: .; CDR3nt: TGTGCCAGCAGCCAAGCGGGGAGCTCTGGAAACACCATATATTTT; CDR3aa: CASSQAGSSGNTIYF
j_gene: TRBJ2-7; v_gene: TRBV2; abundance: few; d_gene: TRBD1; CDR3nt: TGTGCCAGCAGTGAATCAGTGGGGACAGGCTCCTACGAGCAGTACTTC; CDR3aa: CASSESVGTGSYEQYF
j_gene: TRBJ1-4; v_gene: TRBV6-5; abundance: .; d_gene: TRBD1; CDR3nt: TGTGCCAGCCACCGGGGGGGGACAGTTAATGAAAAACTGTTTTTT; CDR3aa: CASHRGGTVNEKLFF
j_gene: TRBJ1-6; v_gene: TRBV19; abundance: .; d_gene: TRBD1; CDR3nt: TGTGCCAGTACCGCTCGACAGGGGGCTGATTCACCCCTCCACTTT; CDR3aa: CASTARQGADSPLHF
j_gene: TRBJ1-4; v_gene: TRBV30; abundance: .; d_gene: .; CDR3nt: TGTGCCTGGAGTGCGACAGGCTCACTCGAAAAACTGTTTTTT; CDR3aa: CAWSATGSLEKLFF
j_gene: TRBJ1-2; v_gene: TRBV12-3/TRBV12-4; abundance: .; d_gene: .; CDR3nt: TGTGCCAGCAGTTTGAGCAGCGATGGCTACACCTTC; CDR3aa: CASSLSSDGYTF
j_gene: TRBJ2-1; v_gene: TRBV20-1; abundance: .; d_gene: .; CDR3nt: TGCAGTGTAGAACGTAACAATGAGCAGTTCTTC; CDR3aa: CSVERNNEQFF
j_gene: TRBJ2-3; v_gene: TRBV4-3; abundance: .; d_gene: .; CDR3nt: TGCGCCAGCAGCCAAGGGGCGGGCCGCACAGATACGCAGTATTTT; CDR3aa: CASSQGAGRTDTQYF
j_gene: TRBJ1-2; v_gene: TRBV5-1; abundance: .; d_gene: TRBD1; CDR3nt: TGCGCCAGCAGCCCCGGGGCTAGGACAGGGGTCTATGGCTACACCTTC; CDR3aa: CASSPGARTGVYGYTF
j_gene: TRBJ2-7; v_gene: TRBV9; abundance: .; d_gene: .; CDR3nt: TGTGCCAGCAGCGCCACAGGGAGCTCCTACGAGCAGTACTTC; CDR3aa: CASSATGSSYEQYF
j_gene: TRBJ2-7; v_gene: TRBV12-3/TRBV12-4; abundance: .; d_gene: .; CDR3nt: TGTGCCAGCAGTCCAGGGTACGAGCAGTACTTC; CDR3aa: CASSPGYEQYF
j_gene: TRBJ2-4; v_gene: TRBV5-1; abundance: .; d_gene: TRBD1; CDR3nt: TGCGCCAGCAGCTTGGGACAGGGGAGCGACATTCAGTACTTC; CDR3aa: CASSLGQGSDIQYF
j_gene: TRBJ1-4; v_gene: TRBV25-1; abundance: .; d_gene: TRBD1; CDR3nt: TGTGCCAGCAGTGACCCCAGACAGGGGGATGGAAAACTGTTTTTT; CDR3aa: CASSDPRQGDGKLFF
j_gene: TRBJ2-6; v_gene: TRBV5-6; abundance: .; d_gene: TRBD2; CDR3nt: TGTGCCAGCAGCCCCGCGGGGGGGTATGGGGCCAACGTCCTGACTTTC; CDR3aa: CASSPAGGYGANVLTF
j_gene: TRBJ1-2; v_gene: TRBV5-1; abundance: .; d_gene: TRBD1; CDR3nt: TGCGCCAGCAGCGTAGCCCCAGGGGGCGCGGTCCGAACTAACTATGGCTACACCTTC; CDR3aa: CASSVAPGGAVRTNYGYTF
j_gene: TRBJ2-6; v_gene: TRBV29-1; abundance: .; d_gene: TRBD1; CDR3nt: TGCAGCGGGACGACAGGGGCTGGGGCCAACGTCCTGACTTTC; CDR3aa: CSGTTGAGANVLTF
j_gene: TRBJ1-2; v_gene: TRBV5-5; abundance: .; d_gene: TRBD1; CDR3nt: TGTGCCAGCAGCTTGGGAGACAGGGCAGGAGACTATGGCTACACCTTC; CDR3aa: CASSLGDRAGDYGYTF
j_gene: TRBJ1-1; v_gene: TRBV5-1; abundance: .; d_gene: .; CDR3nt: TGCGCCAGCAGCTCCTTACGGGGGGGGAACACTGAAGCTTTCTTT; CDR3aa: CASSSLRGGNTEAFF
j_gene: TRBJ2-1; v_gene: TRBV4-1; abundance: .; d_gene: TRBD2; CDR3nt: TGCGCCAGCAGCCAGAACCCACTAGGACTAGCGGGTGAGCAGTTCTTC; CDR3aa: CASSQNPLGLAGEQFF
j_gene: TRBJ1-2; v_gene: TRBV27; abundance: .; d_gene: .; CDR3nt: TGTGCCAGCAGTTTATTGCAGCCCGGAGGGTATGGCTACACCTTC; CDR3aa: CASSLLQPGGYGYTF
j_gene: TRBJ2-5; v_gene: TRBV14; abundance: .; d_gene: TRBD2; CDR3nt: TGTGCCAGCAGCCAAGATCCCCCGGACGGGGACGGGAGGGAGACCCAGTACTTC; CDR3aa: CASSQDPPDGDGRETQYF
j_gene: TRBJ1-3; v_gene: TRBV11-1; abundance: .; d_gene: .; CDR3nt: TGTGCCAGCAGCCCAGGGGACGACTCTGGAAACACCATATATTTT; CDR3aa: CASSPGDDSGNTIYF
j_gene: TRBJ1-5; v_gene: TRBV19; abundance: .; d_gene: .; CDR3nt: TGTGCCAGTAGTCTTAAAGGTACGGGGCAGCCCCAGCATTTT; CDR3aa: CASSLKGTGQPQHF
j_gene: TRBJ1-5; v_gene: TRBV19; abundance: once; d_gene: .; CDR3nt: TGTGCCAGTAGTATATCCGGGAATCAGCCCCAGCATTTT; CDR3aa: CASSISGNQPQHF
j_gene: TRBJ1-1; v_gene: TRBV19; abundance: .; d_gene: .; CDR3nt: TGTGCCAGTACCCCTGGGGGGGGGCGCAACACTGAAGCTTTCTTT; CDR3aa: CASTPGGGRNTEAFF
j_gene: TRBJ1-5; v_gene: TRBV29-1; abundance: .; d_gene: .; CDR3nt: TGCAGCGTTGGGTCCCGGGGAGGGGGCAATCAGCCCCAGCATTTT; CDR3aa: CSVGSRGGGNQPQHF
j_gene: TRBJ2-3; v_gene: TRBV7-3; abundance: .; d_gene: TRBD2; CDR3nt: TGTGCCAGCAGCTTAAGTGGACTAGCGGGGCCCGATACGCAGTATTTT; CDR3aa: CASSLSGLAGPDTQYF
j_gene: TRBJ2-2; v_gene: TRBV28; abundance: .; d_gene: .; CDR3nt: TGTGCCAGCAGTCGGCCGGGAAGGGGGGAGCTGTTTTTT; CDR3aa: CASSRPGRGELFF
j_gene: TRBJ2-3; v_gene: TRBV19; abundance: .; d_gene: TRBD1; CDR3nt: TGTGCCAGTACGACAAGGGGACAGGGGGCGACAGATACGCAGTATTTT; CDR3aa: CASTTRGQGATDTQYF
j_gene: TRBJ1-1; v_gene: TRBV12-2; abundance: .; d_gene: .; CDR3nt: TGTGCAAGTCGCTTAGCGGGGACGCAGGGGGCGATGAACACTGAAGCTTTCTTT; CDR3aa: CASRLAGTQGAMNTEAFF
j_gene: TRBJ2-1; v_gene: TRBV11-2; abundance: .; d_gene: .; CDR3nt: TGTGCCAGCAGCCCCGGGGGCTACAATGAGCAGTTCTTC; CDR3aa: CASSPGGYNEQFF
j_gene: TRBJ2-5; v_gene: TRBV7-2; abundance: .; d_gene: .; CDR3nt: TGTGCCAGCAGCTTAGTTCCGGGAGAGGGGGGGGAGACCCAGTACTTC; CDR3aa: CASSLVPGEGGETQYF
j_gene: TRBJ1-1; v_gene: TRBV30; abundance: .; d_gene: TRBD1; CDR3nt: TGTGCCTGGAGTGACCCCGGGACAGGGAACACTGAAGCTTTCTTT; CDR3aa: CAWSDPGTGNTEAFF
j_gene: TRBJ1-1; v_gene: TRBV7-3; abundance: .; d_gene: .; CDR3nt: TGTGCCAGCAGCCAGGGGTGGGGTGAAGCTTTCTTT; CDR3aa: CASSQGWGEAFF
j_gene: TRBJ2-3; v_gene: TRBV9; abundance: .; d_gene: .; CDR3nt: TGTGCCAGCAGCACCCGCGGAGTGGAGACAGATACGCAGTATTTT; CDR3aa: CASSTRGVETDTQYF
j_gene: TRBJ1-3; v_gene: TRBV2; abundance: .; d_gene: .; CDR3nt: TGTGCCAGCGGGGGGGGGTTCTCTGGAAACACCATATATTTT; CDR3aa: CASGGGFSGNTIYF
j_gene: TRBJ2-3; v_gene: TRBV9; abundance: .; d_gene: .; CDR3nt: TGTGCCAGCAGCGTAGCTGGGGGCGGAGATACGCAGTATTTT; CDR3aa: CASSVAGGGDTQYF
j_gene: TRBJ2-7; v_gene: TRBV11-2; abundance: .; d_gene: TRBD1; CDR3nt: TGTGCCAGCAGCCCGGGACAGGGGGCAGGATACGAGCAGTACTTC; CDR3aa: CASSPGQGAGYEQYF
j_gene: TRBJ2-7; v_gene: TRBV6-5; abundance: once; d_gene: .; CDR3nt: TGTGCCAGCAGATCCGGACAAACCTACGAGCAGTACTTC; CDR3aa: CASRSGQTYEQYF
j_gene: TRBJ2-7; v_gene: TRBV28; abundance: .; d_gene: TRBD2; CDR3nt: TGTGCCAGCAGCCGACTAGCGGGGCCGGTTTCCTACGAGCAGTACTTC; CDR3aa: CASSRLAGPVSYEQYF
j_gene: TRBJ2-7; v_gene: TRBV6-5; abundance: .; d_gene: TRBD2; CDR3nt: TGTGCCAGCAGTCCCCCGGGACTAGGCTACGAGCAGTACTTC; CDR3aa: CASSPPGLGYEQYF
j_gene: TRBJ2-7; v_gene: TRBV5-4; abundance: .; d_gene: .; CDR3nt: TGTGCCAGCAGCTTCCCAGGGGCGCCAACCTACGAGCAGTACTTC; CDR3aa: CASSFPGAPTYEQYF
j_gene: TRBJ2-3; v_gene: TRBV7-2; abundance: once; d_gene: TRBD2; CDR3nt: TGTGCCAGCAGCTTAGCTGGCGGGGGGGCAGATACGCAGTATTTT; CDR3aa: CASSLAGGGADTQYF
j_gene: TRBJ2-7; v_gene: TRBV7-9; abundance: .; d_gene: .; CDR3nt: TGTGCCAGCGGGGGCGCCGGGTACGAGCAGTACTTC; CDR3aa: CASGGAGYEQYF
j_gene: TRBJ2-1; v_gene: TRBV18; abundance: .; d_gene: TRBD1; CDR3nt: TGTGCCAGCTCACCACTAGGCCCACAGGGGAAGCAGTTCTTC; CDR3aa: CASSPLGPQGKQFF
j_gene: TRBJ1-3; v_gene: TRBV2; abundance: .; d_gene: .; CDR3nt: TGTGCCAGCAGTGAAGGGGGGGACACCATATATTTT; CDR3aa: CASSEGGDTIYF
j_gene: TRBJ2-1; v_gene: TRBV24-1; abundance: .; d_gene: TRBD2; CDR3nt: TGTGCCACCAGTGATCCAGCGGGGAATGAGCAGTTCTTC; CDR3aa: CATSDPAGNEQFF
j_gene: TRBJ1-1; v_gene: TRBV29-1; abundance: .; d_gene: .; CDR3nt: TGCAGCGTTGAAACTCGACCCCGAGGGAACACTGAAGCTTTCTTT; CDR3aa: CSVETRPRGNTEAFF
j_gene: TRBJ2-3; v_gene: TRBV28; abundance: .; d_gene: .; CDR3nt: TGTGCCAGCAGTTTATTGGGAGGAGTGGGGCACAATACGCAGTATTTT; CDR3aa: CASSLLGGVGHNTQYF
j_gene: TRBJ1-2; v_gene: TRBV19; abundance: .; d_gene: TRBD1; CDR3nt: TGTGCCAGTAGTACCGGGACAGGGTTTGGCTACACCTTC; CDR3aa: CASSTGTGFGYTF
j_gene: TRBJ2-1; v_gene: TRBV10-3; abundance: .; d_gene: .; CDR3nt: TGTGCCATCCAGGCTACATACAATGAGCAGTTCTTC; CDR3aa: CAIQATYNEQFF